The following is a T cell receptor (beta chain) sequence with its context. Antigen unknown. Germline CDR1 and CDR2: SGHNT and YENEEA. V lost 0 bases and J 7 bases, leaving 5 bases between the germline ends. This CDR3 is built from 12 residues. Clones were read by immunoSEQ multiplex PCR, and TCRdb kept only the in-frame ones, dropping some. The table has a few hundred thousand clones, about 69% seen once; the top ten hold over 8.5%. The sample is drawn from a study of shared clonotypes between healthy human individuals. General study results and limits: Estimated clonotype richness was generally higher in naive than memory subsets.

This chain connects TRBV11-3 to TRBJ2-3; D unclear. Sequenced input: memory CD4+ T cells sorted from blood. The subset is: CD45RA-negative fraction. The clonotype originates from a man younger than 40 in good health. CDR3 nucleotide sequence: TGTGCCAGCAGCTTAGATCAGTATACGCAGTATTTT. This gives the protein CASSLDQYTQYF.